Below, 31 T cell receptor beta chains from the same sample are listed, as sequenced in a study of T cell repertoires in cytomegalovirus infection. TCRdb itself ran the reads through MiXCR, one entry per CDR3 protein. This table has some 390,000 distinct CDR3 sequences, around a sixth appearing once. Sequencing input: PBMCs. These receptors came from a human donor in good health (CMV status not recorded). Some clones in this sample may be carry-over from other donors' samples.

This clonotype was observed a few times. The chain is built from TRBV27 and TRBJ1-3; D not resolved. This CDR3 comprises 13 residues. Trimming left V 8 bases short and J 4 bases short, with 12 bases between. Germline CDR1 is MNHEY and CDR2 is SMNVEV (reference sequence). This CDR3 reads CASPVTEGNTIYF. In nucleotides, the CDR3 is TGTGCCAGCCCAGTGACGGAGGGAAACACCATATATTTT.

The sample holds many counts of this clonotype. The chain recombines TRBV7-9 with TRBJ1-1; D gene unclear. The length of the CDR3 is 13 residues. The V gene's germline CDR1 is SEHNR and CDR2 FQNEAQ (reference sequence). Trimming took 2 bases from V and 1 from J, leaving 5 bases between them. The CDR3 spells CASSLRANTEAFF. The CDR3 DNA reads TGTGCCAGCAGCTTAAGGGCGAACACTGAAGCTTTCTTT. Filled out from reference TRBV7-9 and TRBJ1-1, the complete variable domain reads DTGVSQNPRHKITKRGQNVTFRCDPISEHNRLYWYRQTLGQGPEFLTYFQNEAQLEKSRLLSDRFSAERPKGSFSTLEIQRTEQGDSAMYLCASSLRANTEAFFGQGTRLTVV.

This clonotype was seen a handful of times. The chain recombines TRBV2 with TRBJ2-5; 11 nucleotides align to TRBD2. The V gene's germline CDR1 is SNHLY and CDR2 FYNNEI. This CDR3 comprises 14 residues. J gave up 3 bases and V 10 bases, and 7 bases lay outside the gene matches. CDR3 sequence (DNA): TGTGCCATACGGGGACTAGCGGTAGAAGAGACCCAGTACTTC. It is translated as CAIRGLAVEETQYF.

This clonotype was counted many times. The rearrangement uses TRBV11-2 and TRBJ1-2; perhaps TRBD1 as D (5 bases). Germline lookup yields CDR1 SGHAT and CDR2 FQNNGV. The CDR3 runs 15 residues. V lost 4 bases and J 3 bases, leaving 15 bases between the germline ends. CDR3 amino acids: CASSSRSTGYYGYTF. CDR3 in DNA: TGTGCCAGCAGCTCTAGGTCCACAGGATACTATGGCTACACCTTC.

This clonotype was seen a few times. The gene calls are TRBV19 and TRBJ1-1; 8 nucleotides match TRBD1. This CDR3 region has 14 residues. V lost 6 bases, J lost 4 bases, and 7 bases stayed unmatched. In germline, CDR1 is LNHDA, CDR2 SQIVND (reference sequence). The CDR3 region has the DNA TGTGCCAGTAGATCAGGGGGCCCAACCACTGAAGCTTTCTTT. Translated, it gives CASRSGGPTTEAFF.

This clonotype occurred many times. The chain uses TRBV28 and TRBJ2-5; 9 positions match TRBD2. This CDR3 comprises 15 residues. The junction had 5 bases not matched to a gene; V was cut back by 2 bases and J by 4 bases. Germline V gives CDR1 MDHEN, CDR2 SYDVKM. The CDR3, as DNA: TGTGCCAGCAGTTTAGGCGGGGGGGCCCGAGAGACCCAGTACTTC. It codes for CASSLGGGARETQYF.

The chain joins TRBV5-4 to TRBJ2-5, with 7 bases matching TRBD1. Germline CDR1 SGHNT, CDR2 YYREEE (reference sequence). V gave up 3 bases and J gave up 3 bases; unmatched junction bases: 8. The CDR3 covers 15 residues. This CDR3 reads CASSSPTGAKETQYF. CDR3 coding DNA: TGTGCCAGCAGCTCGCCCACAGGGGCGAAAGAGACCCAGTACTTC. The entire variable domain, with the rest obtained from reference TRBV5-4 and TRBJ2-5, is as follows: ETGVTQSPTHLIKTRGQQVTLRCSSQSGHNTVSWYQQALGQGPQFIFQYYREEENGRGNFPPRFSGLQFPNYSSELNVNALELDDSALYLCASSSPTGAKETQYFGPGTRLLVL.

In this sample, this clonotype turned up a few times. An end of the junction differs from the germline gene, which may be a read error. This chain connects TRBV7-2 to TRBJ2-3, with 8 bases identical to TRBD2. Germline V gene sequence: CDR1 SGHTA, CDR2 FQGNSA. This CDR3 spans 15 amino acids. CDR3: CVSNPGAGAPDTQYF. The CDR3 DNA reads TGTGTCAGCAACCCAGGAGCGGGAGCACCAGATACGCAGTATTTT. Based on the CDR3 plus reference TRBV7-2 and TRBJ2-3, the full variable domain is GAGVSQSPSNKVTEKGKDVELRCDPISGHTALYWYRQSLGQGLEFLIYFQGNSAPDKSGLPSDRFSAERTGGSVSTLTIQRTQQEDSAVYLCVSNPGAGAPDTQYFGPGTRLTVL.

This clonotype was found a few times. The V and J genes are TRBV20-1 and TRBJ2-1; D ambiguous. The CDR3 runs to 12 residues. Germline V lookup: CDR1 DFQATT, CDR2 SNEGSKA (reference sequence). With 8 bases removed from V and 4 bases from J, the gap between germline ends came to 12 bases. The DNA of the CDR3 is TGCAGTTGGCGGCGGAAGTACAATGAGCAGTTCTTC. Protein product: CSWRRKYNEQFF.

This clonotype has at least ten counts. J is TRBJ2-3 and V is TRBV12-3 or TRBV12-4; D perhaps matches TRBD2 (6 bases). The CDR3 runs to 15 residues. V dropped 6 bases and J dropped 2 bases, with 15 bases sitting between them. The CDR3 region has the DNA TGTGCCAGCAGCCCCCGGGACTTCATCACAGATACGCAGTATTTT. Amino acids: CASSPRDFITDTQYF.

This clonotype was seen at least ten times. The CDR3 bases are TGTGCCAGCAGCTTTAGGAGGACTAGCGATGAGCAGTTCTTC. The encoded protein is CASSFRRTSDEQFF. This chain joins TRBV7-9 and TRBJ2-1, with 9 bases identical to TRBD2. V dropped 3 bases and J dropped 8; count of bases not matched to a gene: 5. There are 14 residues in the CDR3. The germline V gene has CDR1 SEHNR and CDR2 FQNEAQ (reference sequence).

This clonotype was seen only a few times. This chain links TRBV10-3 with TRBJ1-6, with D hard to call. There are 13 residues in the CDR3. Trimming cost V 10 bases and J 9 bases, with 16 bases left between them. The germline V gene has CDR1 ENHRY and CDR2 SYGVKD. The CDR3 is CATRDEGGSPLHF. The CDR3 nucleotides are TGTGCCACTCGAGACGAGGGCGGTTCACCCCTCCACTTT.

This clonotype occurred a few times. The chain couples TRBV7-4 to TRBJ2-1, with D uncertain. The V end was cut by 8 bases, the J end by 9 bases, with 26 bases between. Germline V gene data show CDR1 as SGHVT and CDR2 as SQSDAQ. This CDR3 has 16 amino acids. CDR3 nucleotide sequence: TGTGCCAGCCTCGGACGGTTTCTCTGGGGAAATAGTGAGCAGTTCTTC. Translated, it gives CASLGRFLWGNSEQFF.

The rearrangement links TRBV6-6 to TRBJ2-5; 12 positions agree with TRBD1. The length of the CDR3 is 15 residues. V shed 2 bases and J 4 bases; nucleotides not matched to a gene: 2. Looked up from germline, CDR1 is MNHNY and CDR2 is SVGAGI (reference sequence). The CDR3 reads CASSYRGQGAETQYF. The CDR3 DNA is TGTGCCAGCAGTTACCGGGGACAGGGGGCAGAGACCCAGTACTTC.

This chain uses TRBV12-3 or TRBV12-4 with TRBJ1-1; the D is unclear. The germline V and J ends were trimmed by 3 bases and 4 bases, with 12 bases remaining between them. CDR3 length equals 14 residues. DNA of the CDR3: TGTGCCAGCAGTTTTAGCGGGGTCACCACTGAAGCTTTCTTT. Its protein is CASSFSGVTTEAFF.

The rearrangement links TRBV15 to TRBJ2-1, with D hard to call. The CDR3 sequence is 15 residues long. V lost 6 bases and J 4 bases, leaving 16 bases between the germline ends. From germline, CDR1 is LNHNV and CDR2 YYDKDF (reference sequence). The CDR3 region is CATSTVTRQYNEQFF. For the CDR3, the DNA is TGTGCCACCAGTACGGTAACACGGCAATACAATGAGCAGTTCTTC.

This clonotype was detected a few times. The chain combines TRBV10-2 with TRBJ2-1; D is perhaps TRBD2 (6 bases). The V end was cut by 7 bases, the J end by 4 bases, with 11 bases between. The CDR3 extends over 13 amino acids. Germline assignment: CDR1 WSHSY and CDR2 SAAADI. CDR3 coding DNA: TGCGCCAGCACTACGGGGGTTTACAATGAGCAGTTCTTC. Its translation is CASTTGVYNEQFF.

This sequence joins TRBV20-1 and TRBJ2-7, with D possibly being TRBD1 (6 bases). Trimming took off 5 bases at V and 6 bases at J, with 17 bases between the two ends. The length of the CDR3 is 13 residues. Germline CDR1 DFQATT, CDR2 SNEGSKA (reference sequence). The CDR3 sequence is CSALPYQQGEQYF. The CDR3 DNA reads as TGCAGTGCTCTCCCCTACCAACAGGGCGAGCAGTACTTC.

This clonotype is a singleton in its sample. One junction end disagrees with the germline gene, perhaps due to a read error. V is TRBV7-2 and J is TRBJ1-4; D gene unclear. The germline V gene has CDR1 SGHTA and CDR2 FQGNSA. This CDR3 is built from 14 residues. The CDR3 DNA reads TGTGCCAGCAGCTTTAGTACAGCGGGTGAAAAACTGCTTTTT. Translated, it gives CASSFSTAGEKLLF.

This chain's CDR3 is CASTWTGRETQYF. The DNA of the CDR3 is TGTGCCAGCACATGGACCGGGCGAGAGACCCAGTACTTC. This sequence joins TRBV2 and TRBJ2-5, with no clear D. V was pared by 7 bases and J by 4 bases, with 13 bases between. The CDR3 has 13 amino acids. Germline V gives CDR1 SNHLY, CDR2 FYNNEI.

This rearrangement joins TRBV5-4 to TRBJ2-7; no firm D call. Looked up from germline, CDR1 is SGHNT and CDR2 is YYREEE (reference sequence). V was cut by 0 bases and J by 6 bases, with 10 bases left in between. The CDR3 extends over 13 amino acids. The CDR3 bases are TGTGCCAGCAGCTTGGATCGACGGGTCGAGCAGTACTTC. Protein sequence: CASSLDRRVEQYF. The full variable domain, rest sourced from reference TRBV5-4 and TRBJ2-7, is ETGVTQSPTHLIKTRGQQVTLRCSSQSGHNTVSWYQQALGQGPQFIFQYYREEENGRGNFPPRFSGLQFPNYSSELNVNALELDDSALYLCASSLDRRVEQYFGPGTRLTVT.

This clonotype occurred a few times. The chain uses TRBV12-3 or TRBV12-4 and TRBJ2-2, with D possibly being TRBD2 (5 bases). This CDR3 contains 16 residues. The ends were cut back, 6 bases at V and 5 bases at J, with 19 bases in the middle. The CDR3 DNA reads as TGTGCCAGCAGGACGGTGGCGTTCGGGGTAACCGGGGAGCTGTTTTTT. Protein sequence: CASRTVAFGVTGELFF.

This rearrangement joins TRBV7-2 to TRBJ1-4, with D unresolved. The CDR3 has 13 amino acids. Germline V gene lookup returns CDR1 SGHTA and CDR2 FQGNSA. V dropped 0 bases and J dropped 7 bases, with 6 bases sitting between them. The CDR3 DNA reads TGTGCCAGCAGCTTAGCCTTGTTTGAAAAACTGTTTTTT. Protein sequence: CASSLALFEKLFF.

This clonotype occurred once. This may stem from a read error, because a much larger clone lies one nucleotide away. No conserved phenylalanine or tryptophan is present at the end of the CDR3, so a read error is the likely explanation. V is TRBV7-2 and J is TRBJ1-6; D gene uncertain. V was pared by 5 bases and J by 14 bases, with 10 bases between. This CDR3 is 11 amino acids long. Germline V gene lookup returns CDR1 SGHTA and CDR2 FQGNSA. The CDR3 bases are TGTGCCAGCAGCGAGGACGTTTCCCTCCACTCT. This translates into CASSEDVSLHS.

This clonotype has just a few counts. The chain carries TRBV7-9 and TRBJ1-3, with no clear D. This CDR3 region has 15 residues. Germline CDR1 is SEHNR and CDR2 is FQNEAQ (reference sequence). The V end lost 5 bases, the J end lost 1 base, and 12 bases lay between the germline ends. This chain's CDR3 is CASSPHGQSGNTIYF. DNA for the CDR3: TGTGCCAGCAGCCCGCATGGGCAATCTGGAAACACCATATATTTT.

This clonotype has a count of ten or more. CDR3 bases: TGTGCCAGCAGCCTGGAAGTAAATCAGCCCCAGCATTTT. This sequence encodes CASSLEVNQPQHF. The chain carries TRBV7-2 and TRBJ1-5; the D is unclear. The V end lost 5 bases, the J end lost 4 bases, and 9 bases lay between the germline ends. The germline CDR1 and CDR2 sequences are SGHTA and FQGNSA. The CDR3 runs to 13 residues.

This chain joins TRBV25-1 and TRBJ2-7, with D possibly matching TRBD2 (6 bases). The CDR3 sequence is 13 residues long. Trimming shortened V by 6 bases and J by 6 bases, and 15 bases separated the two germline ends. CDR1 and CDR2 from the germline V gene are MGHDK and SYGVNS. The CDR3 here is CASSRRDLIEQYF. The DNA for the CDR3 is TGTGCCAGCAGCCGGAGGGACCTGATCGAGCAGTACTTC.

V gene TRBV6-5 combines with J gene TRBJ2-2; D gene ambiguous. V was shortened by 2 bases and J by 0 bases, with 4 bases between the two germline ends. The CDR3 is made up of 14 amino acids. Germline V gene lookup returns CDR1 MNHEY and CDR2 SVGAGI. The CDR3 nucleotides are TGTGCCAGCAGTTACGCCGCGAACACCGGGGAGCTGTTTTTT. This gives the protein CASSYAANTGELFF.

The chain is built from TRBV5-1 and TRBJ2-7; the match to TRBD1 covers 11 bases. Germline values: CDR1 SGHRS, CDR2 YFSETQ. J gave up 4 bases and V 4 bases, and 4 bases lay outside the gene matches. The CDR3 length is 14 residues. The CDR3 sequence: CASSEGTGGYEQYF. DNA for the CDR3: TGCGCCAGCAGCGAGGGGACAGGGGGATACGAGCAGTACTTC. The full variable domain, rest sourced from reference TRBV5-1 and TRBJ2-7, is KAGVTQTPRYLIKTRGQQVTLSCSPISGHRSVSWYQQTPGQGLQFLFEYFSETQRNKGNFPGRFSGRQFSNSRSEMNVSTLELGDSALYLCASSEGTGGYEQYFGPGTRLTVT.

Turning to this clonotype: The CDR3 does not end in the conserved phenylalanine or tryptophan, so this is likely a read error. The DNA is left out, because the CDR3 cannot be placed on it with certainty; the CDR3 is given as TCRdb lists it. V gene TRBV23-1 combines with J gene TRBJ2-7; the table gives TRBD1 as D, unverified against the DNA. TRBV23-1 is filed as an ORF, its function uncertain. The CDR3 adds up to 9 amino acids, both ends counted. CDR3 sequence: CAPGWSQRH.

This clonotype was picked up a small number of times. The rearrangement uses TRBV7-2 and TRBJ2-7, with 8 nucleotides matching TRBD1. V trimming: 5 bases; J trimming: 2 bases; junction bases outside the gene matches: 5. This CDR3 region has 14 residues. Germline lookup yields CDR1 SGHTA and CDR2 FQGNSA. CDR3 sequence (DNA): TGTGCCAGCAGCCGATCAGGGGGCCCCTACGAGCAGTACTTC. It codes for CASSRSGGPYEQYF.